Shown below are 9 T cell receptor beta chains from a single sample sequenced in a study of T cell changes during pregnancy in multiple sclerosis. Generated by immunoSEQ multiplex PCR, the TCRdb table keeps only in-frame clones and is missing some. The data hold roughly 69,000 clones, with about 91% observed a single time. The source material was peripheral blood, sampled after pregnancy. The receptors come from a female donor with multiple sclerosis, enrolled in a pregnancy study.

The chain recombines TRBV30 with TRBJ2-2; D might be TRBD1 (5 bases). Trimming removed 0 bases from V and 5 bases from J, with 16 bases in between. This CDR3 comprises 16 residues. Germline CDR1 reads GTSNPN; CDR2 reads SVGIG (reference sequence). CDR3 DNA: TGTGCCTGGAGTGTAAAAAGCACAGGCCGTACCGGGGAGCTGTTTTTT. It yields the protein CAWSVKSTGRTGELFF.

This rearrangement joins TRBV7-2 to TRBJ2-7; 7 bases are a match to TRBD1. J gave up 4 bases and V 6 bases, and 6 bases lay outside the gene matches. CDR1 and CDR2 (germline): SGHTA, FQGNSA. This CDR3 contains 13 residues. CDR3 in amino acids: CASSYTGVYEQYF. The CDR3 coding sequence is TGTGCCAGCAGTTATACAGGGGTATACGAGCAGTACTTC.

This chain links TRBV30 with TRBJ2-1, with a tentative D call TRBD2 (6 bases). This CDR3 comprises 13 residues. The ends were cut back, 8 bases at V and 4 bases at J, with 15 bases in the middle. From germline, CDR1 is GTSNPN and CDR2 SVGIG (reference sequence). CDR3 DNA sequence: TGTGCCAACAGCGCGGGGTCATACAATGAGCAGTTCTTC. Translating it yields CANSAGSYNEQFF.

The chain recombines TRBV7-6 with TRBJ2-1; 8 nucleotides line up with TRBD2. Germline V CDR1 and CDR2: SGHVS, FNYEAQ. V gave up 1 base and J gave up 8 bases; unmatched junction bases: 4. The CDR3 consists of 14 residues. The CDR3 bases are TGTGCCAGCAGCTTAGATATGACTAGCGATGAGCAGTTCTTC. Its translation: CASSLDMTSDEQFF.

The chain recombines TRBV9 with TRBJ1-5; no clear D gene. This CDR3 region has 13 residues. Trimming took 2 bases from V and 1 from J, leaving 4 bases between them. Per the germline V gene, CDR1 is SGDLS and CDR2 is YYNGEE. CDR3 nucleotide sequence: TGTGCCAGCAGCGTCGGGAGCAATCAGCCCCAGCATTTT. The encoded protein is CASSVGSNQPQHF.

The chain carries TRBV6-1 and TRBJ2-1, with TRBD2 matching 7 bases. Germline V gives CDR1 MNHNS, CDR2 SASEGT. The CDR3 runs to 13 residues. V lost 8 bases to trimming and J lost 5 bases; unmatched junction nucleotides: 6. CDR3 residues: CASREVQDNEQFF. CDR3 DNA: TGTGCCAGCCGGGAGGTTCAGGACAATGAGCAGTTCTTC.

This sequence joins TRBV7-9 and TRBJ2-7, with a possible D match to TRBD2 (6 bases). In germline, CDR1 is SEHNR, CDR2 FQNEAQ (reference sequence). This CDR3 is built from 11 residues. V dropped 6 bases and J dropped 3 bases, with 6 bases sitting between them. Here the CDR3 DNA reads TGTGCCAGCAGGGAGGGCTACGAGCAGTACTTC. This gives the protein CASREGYEQYF.

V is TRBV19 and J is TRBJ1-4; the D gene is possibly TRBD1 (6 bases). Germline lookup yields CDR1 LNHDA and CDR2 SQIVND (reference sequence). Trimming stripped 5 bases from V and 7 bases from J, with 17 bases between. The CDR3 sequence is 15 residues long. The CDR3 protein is CASSDRTEVVEKLFF. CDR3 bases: TGTGCCAGTAGTGATCGGACAGAGGTAGTTGAAAAACTGTTTTTT. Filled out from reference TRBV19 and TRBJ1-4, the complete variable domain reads DGGITQSPKYLFRKEGQNVTLSCEQNLNHDAMYWYRQDPGQGLRLIYYSQIVNDFQKGDIAEGYSVSREKKESFPLTVTSAQKNPTAFYLCASSDRTEVVEKLFFGSGTQLSVL.

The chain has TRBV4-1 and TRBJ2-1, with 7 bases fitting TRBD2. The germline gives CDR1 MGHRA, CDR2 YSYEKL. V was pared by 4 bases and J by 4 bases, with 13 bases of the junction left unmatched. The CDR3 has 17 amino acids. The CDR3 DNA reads TGCGCCAGCAGCCTCCGCCCCCGGCTAGCGGCATACAATGAGCAGTTCTTC. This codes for CASSLRPRLAAYNEQFF.